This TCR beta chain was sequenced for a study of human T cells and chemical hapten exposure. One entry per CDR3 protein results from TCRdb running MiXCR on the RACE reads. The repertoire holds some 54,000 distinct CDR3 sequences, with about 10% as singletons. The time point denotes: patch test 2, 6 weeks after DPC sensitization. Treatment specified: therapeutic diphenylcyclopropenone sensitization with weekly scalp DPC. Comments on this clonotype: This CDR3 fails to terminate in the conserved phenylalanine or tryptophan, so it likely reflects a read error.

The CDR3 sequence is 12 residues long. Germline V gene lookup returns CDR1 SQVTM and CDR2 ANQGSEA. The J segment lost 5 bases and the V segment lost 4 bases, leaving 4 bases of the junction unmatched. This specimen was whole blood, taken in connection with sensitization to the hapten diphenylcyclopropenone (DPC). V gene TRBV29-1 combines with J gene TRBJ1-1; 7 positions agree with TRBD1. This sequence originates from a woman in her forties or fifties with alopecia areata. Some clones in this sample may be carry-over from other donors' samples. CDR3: CSVGGGWTEAFI. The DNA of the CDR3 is TGCAGCGTTGGAGGGGGCTGGACTGAAGCTTTCATT.